The rows below give T cell receptor beta chains drawn from one sample of a study of T cell responses to AZD1222 COVID-19 vaccine. Clones were read by immunoSEQ multiplex PCR, and TCRdb kept only the in-frame ones, dropping some. The sample lists some 120,000 clones; 90% to 95% were seen once. The input for sequencing was peripheral blood, taken on day 0 of AZD1222 vaccination. Receptors were obtained from an adult in good health. Both conserved end residues are part of each CDR3. D genes are given only for firm matches. Where a row states a size, it is once, few, many or the class of an expanded clone; other rows omit it.

abundance: once; d_gene: TRBD1; j_gene: TRBJ2-1; v_gene: TRBV11-3; len: 15; CDR3nt: TGTGCCAGCTCCCTTGGACAGGGCTCCTACAATGAGCAGTTCTTC; CDR3aa: CASSLGQGSYNEQFF
abundance: NA; d_gene: NA; j_gene: TRBJ2-3; v_gene: TRBV6-4; len: 14; CDR3nt: TGTGCCAGCAGTGAGGGGACCTCAACAGATACGCAGTATTTT; CDR3aa: CASSEGTSTDTQYF
abundance: NA; d_gene: NA; j_gene: TRBJ1-2; v_gene: TRBV5-4; len: 11; CDR3nt: TGTGCCAGCAGCTTTCTCGATGGCTACACCTTC; CDR3aa: CASSFLDGYTF
abundance: NA; d_gene: NA; j_gene: TRBJ2-3; v_gene: TRBV29-1; len: 13; CDR3nt: TGCAGCGTAGCGAGGACGGGTTGGGATACGCAGTATTTT; CDR3aa: CSVARTGWDTQYF
abundance: NA; d_gene: TRBD1; j_gene: TRBJ2-6; v_gene: TRBV5-1; len: 16; CDR3nt: TGCGCCAGCAGCTCTGACAGGGGGCCCGGGGCCAACGTCCTGACTTTC; CDR3aa: CASSSDRGPGANVLTF
abundance: NA; d_gene: NA; j_gene: TRBJ1-2; v_gene: TRBV7-9; len: 12; CDR3nt: TGTGCCAGCAGTTCCGAGTGGGATGGCTACACCTTC; CDR3aa: CASSSEWDGYTF
abundance: few; d_gene: NA; j_gene: TRBJ2-7; v_gene: TRBV5-1; len: 13; CDR3nt: TGCGCCAGCAGCTTGAATTTGGGCTACGAGCAGTACTTC; CDR3aa: CASSLNLGYEQYF
abundance: NA; d_gene: NA; j_gene: TRBJ2-3; v_gene: TRBV7-2; len: 16; CDR3nt: TGTGCCAGCAGCCCTGGCCCTCTGATGAGCACAGATACGCAGTATTTT; CDR3aa: CASSPGPLMSTDTQYF
abundance: NA; d_gene: TRBD2; j_gene: TRBJ2-3; v_gene: TRBV6-4; len: 14; CDR3nt: TGTGCCAGCTCGCCAGCCCGGGAGGCAGATACGCAGTATTTT; CDR3aa: CASSPAREADTQYF
abundance: NA; d_gene: NA; j_gene: TRBJ1-1; v_gene: TRBV20-1; len: 11; CDR3nt: TGCAGTGCAGGCGGGAACACTGAAGCTTTCTTT; CDR3aa: CSAGGNTEAFF
abundance: once; d_gene: NA; j_gene: TRBJ2-1; v_gene: TRBV7-9; len: 15; CDR3nt: TGTGCCAGCAGCTTAGGGGGGTCAGGGAAGAATGAGCAGTTCTTC; CDR3aa: CASSLGGSGKNEQFF
abundance: NA; d_gene: NA; j_gene: TRBJ2-3; v_gene: TRBV24-1; len: 15; CDR3nt: TGTGCCACCAGTGATCCCGGGTCGCCGGGCGATACGCAGTATTTT; CDR3aa: CATSDPGSPGDTQYF
abundance: NA; d_gene: NA; j_gene: TRBJ1-2; v_gene: TRBV29-1; len: 15; CDR3nt: TGCAGCGTTGAAATAGAGGAGGAGCGGTTCTATGGCTACACCTTC; CDR3aa: CSVEIEEERFYGYTF
abundance: NA; d_gene: TRBD1; j_gene: TRBJ2-7; v_gene: TRBV12-3/TRBV12-4; len: 13; CDR3nt: TGTGCCAGCAGTTTCGGACAGGGCAGCGAGCAGTACTTC; CDR3aa: CASSFGQGSEQYF
abundance: once; d_gene: NA; j_gene: TRBJ2-7; v_gene: TRBV4-1; len: 13; CDR3nt: TGCGCCAGCAGCCAAGGAGGGGACTACGAGCAGTACTTC; CDR3aa: CASSQGGDYEQYF
abundance: NA; d_gene: TRBD1; j_gene: TRBJ2-3; v_gene: TRBV7-6; len: 18; CDR3nt: TGTGCCAGCAGAACAAATCCCGGGACAGGGGGGTCCACAGATACGCAGTATTTT; CDR3aa: CASRTNPGTGGSTDTQYF
abundance: NA; d_gene: NA; j_gene: TRBJ2-7; v_gene: TRBV13; len: 14; CDR3nt: TGTGCCAGCAGCTTAGCCGACGGTGCCTACGAGCAGTACTTC; CDR3aa: CASSLADGAYEQYF
abundance: NA; d_gene: NA; j_gene: TRBJ2-5; v_gene: TRBV7-9; len: 14; CDR3nt: TGTGCCAGCAGCTTAGCAGGGGGGTCAGAGACCCAGTACTTC; CDR3aa: CASSLAGGSETQYF
abundance: NA; d_gene: NA; j_gene: TRBJ1-5; v_gene: TRBV30; len: 13; CDR3nt: TGTGCCTGGAGTGTGGAAGGGAATCAGCCCCAGCATTTT; CDR3aa: CAWSVEGNQPQHF
abundance: NA; d_gene: NA; j_gene: TRBJ1-5; v_gene: TRBV24-1; len: 13; CDR3nt: TGTGCCACCAGTGATTTAAGAGGTCAGCCCCAGCATTTT; CDR3aa: CATSDLRGQPQHF
abundance: once; d_gene: TRBD1; j_gene: TRBJ1-3; v_gene: TRBV3-1/TRBV3-2; len: 15; CDR3nt: TGTGCCAGCAGCTCCCGGGACAGGGTAGGAAACACCATATATTTT; CDR3aa: CASSSRDRVGNTIYF
abundance: NA; d_gene: TRBD1; j_gene: TRBJ1-1; v_gene: TRBV7-9; len: 13; CDR3nt: TGTGCCAGCAGCTTAGACGGACAGGGGGCCGCTTTCTTT; CDR3aa: CASSLDGQGAAFF
abundance: NA; d_gene: NA; j_gene: TRBJ2-1; v_gene: TRBV9; len: 14; CDR3nt: TGTGCCAGCAGCGTCTGGGGGGTGGGCAATGAGCAGTTCTTC; CDR3aa: CASSVWGVGNEQFF
abundance: NA; d_gene: TRBD1; j_gene: TRBJ1-5; v_gene: TRBV24-1; len: 13; CDR3nt: TGTGCCACCAGTCTCAGGGGGAATCAGCCCCAGCATTTT; CDR3aa: CATSLRGNQPQHF
abundance: NA; d_gene: TRBD2; j_gene: TRBJ2-3; v_gene: TRBV3-1/TRBV3-2; len: 15; CDR3nt: TGTGCCAGCAGCCATGGAGGACTAGCCTCAGATACGCAGTATTTT; CDR3aa: CASSHGGLASDTQYF
abundance: NA; d_gene: NA; j_gene: TRBJ1-2; v_gene: TRBV24-1; len: 12; CDR3nt: TGTGCCACCAGTGACCCGGGGATTGGCTACACCTTC; CDR3aa: CATSDPGIGYTF
abundance: NA; d_gene: NA; j_gene: TRBJ2-7; v_gene: TRBV2; len: 10; CDR3nt: TGTGCCAGCGGTGGGTACGAGCAGTACTTC; CDR3aa: CASGGYEQYF